This T cell receptor (beta chain) comes out of a study of shared clonotypes between healthy human individuals. Broader study findings: In having few donors, the study represented limited genetic and exposure-history diversity. Clonotype sharing among the donors was expected to vary with sequencing depth.

The CDR3 runs 16 residues. An even split of each subset's genomic DNA across several immunoSEQ plates was performed. The data were produced by immunoSEQ multiplex PCR, yet TCRdb's version contains in-frame clones alone and is incomplete. The table lists 450,000 to 500,000 clones, 75% to 85% of them singletons. Study donors comprised healthy, HIV-negative adults devoid of recent acute infection or vaccination. Remarks on this clone: What it binds is unknown.

This sequence joins TRBV21-1 and TRBJ1-4. TRBV21-1 is shown as a pseudogene. The sequencing sample was made of PBMCs. The receptor comes from a woman in her 40s in good health. Some clones in this sample may be carry-over from other donors' samples. The CDR3 region is CASPRAAQATNEKLFF. In nucleotides, the CDR3 is TGTGCCAGCCCCCGGGCAGCGCAAGCAACTAATGAAAAACTGTTTTTT.